This note documents a single TCR beta chain sequence. TCRdb's table, derived via immunoSEQ multiplex PCR, lists solely in-frame clones and lacks some. The sample contains under 250,000 clones, roughly 90% of which appear only once. The data are from a study of blood T cell repertoires in COVID-19. The germline V gene encodes CDR1 SEHNR and CDR2 FQNEAQ (reference sequence). The CDR3 runs to 16 residues. J was trimmed by 4 bases and V by 4 bases; bases with no gene match: 9. Sequencing input: peripheral blood. V and J are TRBV7-9 and TRBJ2-5; TRBD1 aligns across 10 bases. This sequence originates from a man in his forties or fifties with COVID-19, enrolled during active disease. CDR3 coding DNA: TGTGCCAGCAGCTGGAGCCGACAGGGGGCGCGAGAGACCCAGTACTTC. Amino acids: CASSWSRQGARETQYF.